This entry is about one T cell receptor beta chain. The antigen is unknown. The protocol was immunoSEQ multiplex PCR, while the TCRdb copy is restricted to in-frame clones and leaves out a portion. The sample has roughly 130,000 clones; 88% are singletons. Time point in this sample: blood 2 weeks post-SBRT. Treatment given: 15 Gy SBRT to primary tumor, nephrectomy 4 weeks later. The data were obtained in a study of radiation and T cells in renal cell carcinoma. At the level of the study: Nephrectomy followed 15 Gy stereotactic body radiation by 4 weeks.

The CDR3 loop spans 15 amino acids. The germline V and J ends were trimmed by 3 bases and 3 bases, with 14 bases remaining between them. The germline CDR1 and CDR2 sequences are SGHNT and YENEEA. Whole-study results and caveats: Baseline intratumoral clonotype presence is unknown without pretreatment biopsies.

This receptor was identified in a woman between 65 and 79 years old with renal cell carcinoma. This specimen was blood, taken from a patient whose treatment included radiotherapy and nephrectomy. The chain employs TRBV11-3 and TRBJ1-2; the D gene is possibly TRBD1 (5 bases). CDR3 residues: CASSLEAGQDYGYTF. The CDR3 DNA is TGTGCCAGCAGCTTGGAGGCGGGGCAGGACTATGGCTACACCTTC.